Sequencing of this T cell receptor (beta chain) was carried out in a study of T cell responses to AZD1222 COVID-19 vaccine. Study as a whole: The analysis combined second doses at about 4 or about 12 weeks.

Regarding the study as a whole: Spike-spanning, vaccine-associated CD4 TCRs were dominant at 160-218 and 743-854. Donors skewed white British and female; clonal diversity was possibly underestimated.

This clone appeared a few times. Its antigen is as yet unknown. Looked up from germline, CDR1 is LNHDA and CDR2 is SQIVND (reference sequence). The CDR3 runs to 13 residues. Trimming removed 6 bases from V and 4 bases from J, with 12 bases in between. Libraries were prepared by immunoSEQ multiplex PCR; TCRdb keeps only in-frame clonotypes and omits some of them. The sample yields around 120,000 clones, 90% to 95% seen once. The material sequenced was peripheral blood, taken on day 0 of AZD1222 vaccination. The chain links TRBV19 to TRBJ1-2; possibly TRBD1 for D (5 bases). The source is an adult in good health. CDR3 sequence reads: CASRPDTSYGYTF. In DNA form, the CDR3 reads TGTGCCAGTAGACCGGACACATCCTATGGCTACACCTTC.